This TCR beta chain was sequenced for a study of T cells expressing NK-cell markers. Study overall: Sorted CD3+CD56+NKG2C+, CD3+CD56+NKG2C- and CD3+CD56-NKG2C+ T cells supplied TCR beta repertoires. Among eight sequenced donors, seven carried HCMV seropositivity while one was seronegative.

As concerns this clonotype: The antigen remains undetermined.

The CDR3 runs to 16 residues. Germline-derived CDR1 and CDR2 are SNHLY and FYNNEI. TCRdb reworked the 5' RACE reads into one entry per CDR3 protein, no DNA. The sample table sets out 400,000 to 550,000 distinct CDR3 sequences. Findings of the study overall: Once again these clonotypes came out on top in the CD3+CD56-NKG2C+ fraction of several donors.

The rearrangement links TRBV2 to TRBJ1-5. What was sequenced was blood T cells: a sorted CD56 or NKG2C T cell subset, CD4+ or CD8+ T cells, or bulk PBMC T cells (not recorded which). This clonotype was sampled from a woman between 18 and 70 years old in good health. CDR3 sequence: CASSPRTGVGNQPQHF.